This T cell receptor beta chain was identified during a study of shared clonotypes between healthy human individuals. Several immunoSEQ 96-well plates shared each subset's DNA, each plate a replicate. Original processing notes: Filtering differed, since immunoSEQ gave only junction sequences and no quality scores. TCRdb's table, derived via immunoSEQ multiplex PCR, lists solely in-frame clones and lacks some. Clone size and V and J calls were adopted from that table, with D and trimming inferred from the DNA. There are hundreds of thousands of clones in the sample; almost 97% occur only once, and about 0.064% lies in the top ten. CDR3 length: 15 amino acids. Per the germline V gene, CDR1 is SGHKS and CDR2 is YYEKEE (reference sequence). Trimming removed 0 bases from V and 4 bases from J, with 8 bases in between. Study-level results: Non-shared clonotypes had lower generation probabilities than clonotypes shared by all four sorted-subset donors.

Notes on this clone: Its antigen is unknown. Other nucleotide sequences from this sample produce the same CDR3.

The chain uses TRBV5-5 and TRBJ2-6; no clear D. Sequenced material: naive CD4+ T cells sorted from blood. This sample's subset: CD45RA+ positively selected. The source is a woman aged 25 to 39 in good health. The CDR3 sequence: CASSLDLSGANVLTF. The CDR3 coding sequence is TGTGCCAGCAGCTTGGATCTTTCCGGGGCCAACGTCCTGACTTTC.